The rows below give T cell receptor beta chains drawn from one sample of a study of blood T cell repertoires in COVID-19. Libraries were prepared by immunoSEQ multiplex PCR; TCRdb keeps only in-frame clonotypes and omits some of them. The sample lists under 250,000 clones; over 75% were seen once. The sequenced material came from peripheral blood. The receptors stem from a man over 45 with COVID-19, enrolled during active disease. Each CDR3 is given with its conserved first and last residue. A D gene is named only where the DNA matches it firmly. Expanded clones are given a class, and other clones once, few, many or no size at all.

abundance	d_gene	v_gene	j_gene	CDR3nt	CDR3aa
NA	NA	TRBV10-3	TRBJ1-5	TGTGCCATCAGCCTAGGTGATAGCAATCAGCCCCAGCATTTT	CAISLGDSNQPQHF
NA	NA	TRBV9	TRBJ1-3	TGTGCCAGCAGCGTAGGGGATGCGGGAACAGGAAACACCATATATTTT	CASSVGDAGTGNTIYF
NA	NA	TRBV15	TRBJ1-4	TGTGCCACCAGCAGAGAGGGGGGGAAAAAGGAAAAACTGTTTTTT	CATSREGGKKEKLFF
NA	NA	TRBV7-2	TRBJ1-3	TGTGCCAGCAGCTTAGTTGGGGGCAGATCTGGAAACACCATATATTTT	CASSLVGGRSGNTIYF
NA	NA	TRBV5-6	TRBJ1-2	TGTGCCAGCAGCTTGGGGCACCAGGGGTTCTATGGCTACACCTTC	CASSLGHQGFYGYTF
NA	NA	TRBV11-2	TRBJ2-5	TGTGCCAGCAGCTTCAACTACGGCCAAGAGACCCAGTACTTC	CASSFNYGQETQYF
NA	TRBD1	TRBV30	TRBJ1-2	TGTGCCTGGAGAGGGGACAGGATTAATGGCTACACCTTC	CAWRGDRINGYTF
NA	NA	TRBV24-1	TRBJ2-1	TGTGCCACCAGTGGCGTCGGTCGGACAGCGGCTAACAATGAGCAGTTCTTC	CATSGVGRTAANNEQFF
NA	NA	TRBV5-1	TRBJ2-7	TGCGCCAGCAGCCCCGGACCCAGGGAACCCTACGAGCAGTACTTC	CASSPGPREPYEQYF
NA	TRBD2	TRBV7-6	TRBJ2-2	TGTGCCAGCAGCCTTAGGCCTAGCGGGAGATTGAGCGGCACCGGGGAGCTGTTTTTT	CASSLRPSGRLSGTGELFF
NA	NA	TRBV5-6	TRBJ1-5	TGTGCCAGCAGCTTGGGGACTTTGGGGAATCAGCCCCAGCATTTT	CASSLGTLGNQPQHF
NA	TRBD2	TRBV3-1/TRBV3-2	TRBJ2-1	TGTGCCAGCAGCCTCACGCGGGGGGCGTTCAATGAGCAGTTCTTC	CASSLTRGAFNEQFF
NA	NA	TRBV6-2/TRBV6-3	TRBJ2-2	TGTGCCAGCAGTTTAAGACTAGACAACACCGGGGAGCTGTTTTTT	CASSLRLDNTGELFF
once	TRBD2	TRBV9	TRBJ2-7	TGTGCCAGCAGCGGAACAGCGGGAGGGACTTCTCCCTACGAGCAGTACTTC	CASSGTAGGTSPYEQYF
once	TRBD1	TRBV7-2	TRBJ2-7	TGTGCCAGCAGCTTCCGGGACAGAATCTACGAGCAGTACTTC	CASSFRDRIYEQYF